Following are 23 T cell receptor beta chains from one sample sequenced in a study of shared clonotypes between healthy human individuals. Method: immunoSEQ multiplex PCR; TCRdb's copy keeps in-frame clones and lacks some. Of 2.5 million or so clones in the sample, 85% to 95% were seen once. Sequencing used naive CD4+ T cells sorted from blood. Subset specified: CD45RA+ positively selected. These receptors were collected from a young man in good health.

This chain links TRBV6-6 with TRBJ2-1, with TRBD2 matching 9 bases. CDR3 length equals 12 residues. V lost 5 bases, J lost 9 bases, and 2 bases stayed unmatched. Germline-derived CDR1 and CDR2 are MNHNY and SVGAGI (reference sequence). The CDR3: CASSLSGGEQFF. The CDR3, as DNA: TGTGCCAGCAGTCTTAGCGGGGGTGAGCAGTTCTTC.

The chain carries TRBV6-5 and TRBJ2-2; unclear D gene. Trimming shortened V by 0 bases and J by 1 base, and 9 bases separated the two germline ends. CDR3 length equals 16 residues. Germline CDR1 reads MNHEY; CDR2 reads SVGAGI. The DNA for the CDR3 is TGTGCCAGCAGTTACTCGGCCGGTTTGAACACCGGGGAGCTGTTTTTT. Encoded protein: CASSYSAGLNTGELFF.

The V gene is TRBV18, the J gene TRBJ1-2; TRBD1 might be the D (5 bases). This CDR3 contains 16 residues. CDR1 and CDR2 (germline): KGHSH, LQKENI. V lost 3 bases, J lost 4 bases, and 18 bases lay in between. In nucleotides, the CDR3 is TGTGCCAGCTCACCGGCAGTCCAGGGCGTACCCTATGGCTACACCTTC. As protein: CASSPAVQGVPYGYTF. Based on the CDR3 plus reference TRBV18 and TRBJ1-2, the full variable domain is NAGVMQNPRHLVRRRGQEARLRCSPMKGHSHVYWYRQLPEEGLKFMVYLQKENIIDESGMPKERFSAEFPKEGPSILRIQQVVRGDSAAYFCASSPAVQGVPYGYTFGSGTRLTVV.

This chain connects TRBV29-1 to TRBJ1-6; D unclear. From germline, CDR1 is SQVTM and CDR2 ANQGSEA. Trimming took off 4 bases at V and 6 bases at J, with 13 bases between the two ends. The CDR3 is 14 residues long. CDR3 DNA: TGCAGCGTTGGGGAGCAGGTCGGTAATTCACCCCTCCACTTT. This codes for CSVGEQVGNSPLHF.

The V call is TRBV15, the J call TRBJ2-3, with D tentatively TRBD1 (5 bases). Deletions cut 4 bases from V and 0 bases from J, with 11 bases between. This CDR3 region has 15 residues. Germline lookup yields CDR1 LNHNV and CDR2 YYDKDF (reference sequence). CDR3: CATSTRQTSTDTQYF. The CDR3 region has the DNA TGTGCCACCAGCACCCGACAGACCAGCACAGATACGCAGTATTTT.

The chain joins TRBV6-5 to TRBJ2-7, with 7 positions matching TRBD2. The V and J ends lost 2 bases and 6 bases, in that order; junction bases with no gene match: 4. The CDR3 length is 13 residues. Germline V gene lookup returns CDR1 MNHEY and CDR2 SVGAGI. CDR3 bases: TGTGCCAGCAGTTACCCCGGGGGGATCGAGCAGTACTTC. Translated: CASSYPGGIEQYF.

V and J are TRBV9 and TRBJ2-5; D unresolved. Between the trimmed V and J ends, which lost 0 bases and 2 bases, there was a span of 14 bases. The germline V gene has CDR1 SGDLS and CDR2 YYNGEE. The CDR3 runs 16 residues. CDR3 in DNA: TGTGCCAGCAGCGTAGGATCCAGCGTTTCTCAAGAGACCCAGTACTTC. This gives the protein CASSVGSSVSQETQYF.

As regards this clone: The junction departs from the called germline gene at one end, perhaps through a read error. V gene TRBV7-7 combines with J gene TRBJ2-5; D uncertain. CDR1 is SSHAT, CDR2 FNYEAQ, per germline (reference sequence). This CDR3 spans 12 amino acids. CDR3 coding DNA: TGTGCTAGCAGCTCCGTCCCGGGGACCCAGTACTTC. It is translated as CASSSVPGTQYF. Full variable domain (missing parts from reference TRBV7-7 and TRBJ2-5): GAGVSQSPRYKVTKRGQDVTLRCDPISSHATLYWYQQALGQGPEFLTYFNYEAQPDKSGLPSDRFSAERPEGSISTLTIQRTEQRDSAMYRCASSSVPGTQYFGPGTRLLVL.

V and J are TRBV28 and TRBJ1-5, with D unclear. The V end was cut by 3 bases, the J end by 0 bases, with 12 bases between. Germline V gives CDR1 MDHEN, CDR2 SYDVKM. The CDR3 runs 16 residues. This CDR3 is CASSFITDFSNQPQHF. The CDR3, as DNA: TGTGCCAGCAGTTTCATAACAGACTTTAGCAATCAGCCCCAGCATTTT.

CDR3 in amino acids: CASSVDPGTGNGYTF. DNA for the CDR3: TGTGCCAGCAGCGTAGATCCAGGGACGGGTAACGGCTACACCTTC. The genes are TRBV9 and TRBJ1-2; perhaps TRBD1 as D (5 bases). The germline V gene has CDR1 SGDLS and CDR2 YYNGEE. Trimming cost V 0 bases and J 8 bases, with 17 bases left between them. The CDR3 is 15 amino acids.

The chain recombines TRBV5-1 with TRBJ1-3; D is possibly TRBD1 (5 bases). Trimming left V 0 bases short and J 0 bases short, with 13 bases between. The CDR3 sequence is 17 residues long. Germline loops: CDR1 SGHRS, CDR2 YFSETQ. The CDR3 nucleotides read TGCGCCAGCAGCTTGGGGGGCGACAGACGCTCTGGAAACACCATATATTTT. It codes for CASSLGGDRRSGNTIYF. Looking up the rest from reference TRBV5-1 and TRBJ1-3 gives the full variable domain: KAGVTQTPRYLIKTRGQQVTLSCSPISGHRSVSWYQQTPGQGLQFLFEYFSETQRNKGNFPGRFSGRQFSNSRSEMNVSTLELGDSALYLCASSLGGDRRSGNTIYFGEGSWLTVV.

This CDR3 is CSAPTANEQYF. The CDR3 DNA reads as TGCAGTGCCCCTACAGCTAACGAGCAGTACTTC. This chain connects TRBV20-1 to TRBJ2-7; the D is unclear. Germline V gene sequence: CDR1 DFQATT, CDR2 SNEGSKA (reference sequence). The ends were cut back, 6 bases at V and 5 bases at J, with 11 bases in the middle. This CDR3 has 11 amino acids.

The chain joins TRBV7-2 to TRBJ2-3; TRBD2 matches 12 bases. The CDR3 is 16 residues long. J lost 14 bases, V lost 5 bases, and 17 bases had no gene match. Germline CDR1 and CDR2: SGHTA and FQGNSA. This chain's CDR3 is CASSPQGWLAGGPGYF. In nucleotides, the CDR3 is TGTGCCAGCAGCCCGCAGGGGTGGCTAGCGGGAGGGCCGGGGTATTTT. Combining the CDR3 with reference TRBV7-2 and TRBJ2-3 gives the whole variable domain GAGVSQSPSNKVTEKGKDVELRCDPISGHTALYWYRQSLGQGLEFLIYFQGNSAPDKSGLPSDRFSAERTGGSVSTLTIQRTQQEDSAVYLCASSPQGWLAGGPGYFGPGTRLTVL.

The rearrangement links TRBV7-3 to TRBJ2-7; 8 bases are a match to TRBD1. V lost 4 bases to trimming and J lost 6 bases; unmatched junction nucleotides: 5. CDR3 length: 13 residues. Germline CDR1 and CDR2: SGHTA and FQGTGA. The CDR3 DNA reads as TGTGCCAGCAGCTCCGGACAGGGAACCGAGCAGTACTTC. Translated: CASSSGQGTEQYF.

The CDR3 reads CASSLSQGLGEQFF. The DNA of the CDR3 is TGTGCCAGCAGCTTAAGCCAGGGTTTAGGTGAGCAGTTCTTC. The chain is built from TRBV7-3 and TRBJ2-1; TRBD1 might be the D (5 bases). Trimming took 1 base from V and 9 from J, leaving 13 bases between them. The germline CDR1 and CDR2 sequences are SGHTA and FQGTGA. The CDR3 has 14 residues.

This clone was counted only a few times. The chain combines TRBV18 with TRBJ1-4; 7 positions match TRBD1. Germline CDR1 reads KGHSH; CDR2 reads LQKENI. V trimming: 4 bases; J trimming: 5 bases; junction bases outside the gene matches: 4. The CDR3 has 14 residues. CDR3 amino acids: CASSLRTGNEKLFF. DNA for the CDR3: TGTGCCAGCTCACTGAGGACAGGAAATGAAAAACTGTTTTTT.

The chain's CDR3 is CASFKRENLYNEQFF. In DNA form, the CDR3 reads TGTGCCAGCTTTAAGCGGGAGAACCTATACAATGAGCAGTTCTTC. This sequence joins TRBV2 and TRBJ2-1; 8 bases are shared with TRBD2. The CDR3 extends over 15 amino acids. V lost 8 bases and J lost 4; bases outside the gene matches: 10. CDR1 and CDR2 (germline): SNHLY, FYNNEI.

Only one count was recorded for this clone. The CDR3 nucleotides are TGTGCCAGCAGCTCGCGGGCGGCAGGGGCTAATGAAAAACTGTTTTTT. Translated: CASSSRAAGANEKLFF. The chain carries TRBV5-4 and TRBJ1-4, with D perhaps TRBD1 (6 bases). CDR1 and CDR2 from the germline V gene are SGHNT and YYREEE (reference sequence). The ends were cut back, 3 bases at V and 3 bases at J, with 15 bases in the middle. This CDR3 comprises 16 residues.

This clone was detected only a few times. Distinct nucleotide sequences in the sample also encode this CDR3. V usage is TRBV18 and J usage is TRBJ1-1; a possible D gene is TRBD1 (5 bases). Trimming removed 3 bases from V and 0 bases from J, with 8 bases in between. In germline, CDR1 is KGHSH, CDR2 LQKENI. This CDR3 region has 14 residues. CDR3 bases: TGTGCCAGCTCACCCGGGGGAATGAACACTGAAGCTTTCTTT. It encodes CASSPGGMNTEAFF.

The J gene is TRBJ2-1, the V gene TRBV19; the D gene is possibly TRBD2 (6 bases). Trimming cost V 5 bases and J 8 bases, with 13 bases left between them. CDR3 size: 13 residues. Per germline, CDR1 LNHDA and CDR2 SQIVND (reference sequence). The CDR3 nucleotides are TGTGCCAGTAGTTGGGGGGAGGCGGATGAGCAGTTCTTC. As protein: CASSWGEADEQFF.

The V call is TRBV5-1, the J call TRBJ2-1, with 10 nucleotides matching TRBD2. Trimming removed 5 bases from V and 6 bases from J; junction bases left unmatched: 8. CDR3 length: 15 amino acids. In germline, CDR1 is SGHRS, CDR2 YFSETQ. The CDR3 loop reads CASRQGLANSNEQFF. The CDR3 nucleotides are TGCGCCAGCAGGCAGGGACTAGCGAATAGCAATGAGCAGTTCTTC.

This chain links TRBV6-5 with TRBJ2-7; 7 nucleotides align to TRBD1. V gave up 7 bases and J gave up 0 bases; unmatched junction bases: 6. This CDR3 is 14 amino acids long. The germline CDR1 and CDR2 sequences are MNHEY and SVGAGI. The CDR3 region is CASTTGTDSYEQYF. CDR3 DNA: TGTGCCAGCACCACAGGGACAGACTCCTACGAGCAGTACTTC.

This clone turned up a few times. The chain combines TRBV10-1 with TRBJ2-2; D is possibly TRBD2 (5 bases). The CDR3 runs 14 residues. V lost 0 bases, J lost 5 bases, and 7 bases lay in between. In germline, CDR1 is WNHNN, CDR2 SYGVQD (reference sequence). CDR3 in DNA: TGCGCCAGCAGTGAGTCGCGGAGGACCGGGGAGCTGTTTTTT. Protein sequence: CASSESRRTGELFF.